The 26 T cell receptor beta chains below come from one sample, sequenced in a study of control samples from healthy donors and cancer patients. The repertoire was sequenced with immunoSEQ multiplex PCR; TCRdb's copy has only in-frame clones and lacks some. The sample has 150,000 to 200,000 clones, 94% seen once; the top ten hold 8.5%. Material: blood. Source of these receptors: a woman aged 40-49 years in good health.

The chain is built from TRBV4-3 and TRBJ2-1; D may be TRBD2 (6 bases). This CDR3 has 13 amino acids. Germline V gives CDR1 LGHNA, CDR2 YSLEER. V lost 2 bases and J lost 6, with 8 bases in between. CDR3 sequence (DNA): TGCGCCAGCAGCCAACAAGCGGGCAATGAGCAGTTCTTC. It codes for CASSQQAGNEQFF.

This chain links TRBV4-3 with TRBJ2-5; a weak D match, TRBD1 (6 bases). The CDR3 is 17 amino acids. CDR1 and CDR2 from the germline V gene are LGHNA and YSLEER. Between the trimmed V and J ends, which lost 1 base and 0 bases, there was a span of 15 bases. The CDR3 nucleotides are TGCGCCAGCAGCCAAGTGGGGGCAGGGGCCCACCAAGAGACCCAGTACTTC. Its protein product is CASSQVGAGAHQETQYF.

The CDR3 loop reads CAWGKQGIEALAGGFRNNEQFF. For the CDR3, the DNA is TGTGCCTGGGGAAAACAGGGTATTGAGGCACTAGCGGGCGGATTCCGCAACAATGAGCAGTTCTTC. V gene TRBV30 combines with J gene TRBJ2-1; TRBD2 matches 9 bases. Germline trimming cut 5 bases from V and 5 bases from J; bases unmatched to any gene: 31. This CDR3 comprises 22 residues. CDR1 and CDR2 from the germline V gene are GTSNPN and SVGIG (reference sequence).

The chain uses TRBV5-4 and TRBJ1-3; TRBD1 might be the D (6 bases). Germline V gene sequence: CDR1 SGHNT, CDR2 YYREEE (reference sequence). The CDR3 consists of 16 residues. Trimming stripped 4 bases from V and 0 bases from J, with 14 bases between. DNA of the CDR3: TGTGCCAGCAGCCACCGGACAGTGCGCTCTGGAAACACCATATATTTT. It specifies CASSHRTVRSGNTIYF. Based on the CDR3 plus reference TRBV5-4 and TRBJ1-3, the full variable domain is ETGVTQSPTHLIKTRGQQVTLRCSSQSGHNTVSWYQQALGQGPQFIFQYYREEENGRGNFPPRFSGLQFPNYSSELNVNALELDDSALYLCASSHRTVRSGNTIYFGEGSWLTVV.

The chain has TRBV2 and TRBJ2-2; the D is unclear. V was shortened by 6 bases and J by 5 bases, with 13 bases between the two germline ends. CDR1 SNHLY and CDR2 FYNNEI come from the germline V gene. The CDR3 extends over 14 amino acids. Here the CDR3 DNA reads TGTGCCAGCAGGTTTAACCCTGAGACCGGGGAGCTGTTTTTT. Residues: CASRFNPETGELFF.

The chain joins TRBV7-7 to TRBJ1-6, with 9 bases fitting TRBD1. The V gene end was trimmed by 5 bases and the J gene end by 7 bases; junction bases not matched to a gene: 6. The CDR3 contains 15 residues. Germline CDR1 SSHAT, CDR2 FNYEAQ (reference sequence). CDR3 loop: CASSPNDRGNSPLHF. CDR3 DNA sequence: TGTGCCAGCAGCCCTAATGACAGGGGGAATTCACCCCTCCACTTT.

The rearrangement links TRBV7-2 to TRBJ1-6; D may be TRBD1 (6 bases). The CDR3 covers 15 residues. Per germline, CDR1 SGHTA and CDR2 FQGNSA. With 0 bases removed from V and 13 bases from J, the gap between germline ends came to 16 bases. DNA for the CDR3: TGTGCCAGCAGCTTAGCCGGGGGCGGAGAATGGCCCCTCCACTTT. Amino acids: CASSLAGGGEWPLHF.

This chain uses TRBV30 with TRBJ1-3; D possibly corresponds to TRBD1 (6 bases). Germline V lookup: CDR1 GTSNPN, CDR2 SVGIG (reference sequence). There are 12 residues in the CDR3. The V gene lost 8 bases and the J gene lost 4 bases, with 12 bases spanning the gap. CDR3 sequence reads: CAGTQGGNTIYF. CDR3 nucleotides: TGTGCCGGCACCCAGGGGGGAAACACCATATATTTT.

Concerning this clone: The same CDR3 can be traced to other DNA sequences in this sample. The V gene is TRBV29-1, the J gene TRBJ1-2; D remains unclear. CDR3 length: 12 residues. V was pared by 0 bases and J by 4 bases, with 6 bases between. The germline V gene encodes CDR1 SQVTM and CDR2 ANQGSEA. The DNA for the CDR3 is TGCAGCGTTGAAGATGGGCTCTATGGCTACACCTTC. Amino acids: CSVEDGLYGYTF.

This rearrangement joins TRBV27 to TRBJ2-7; D unresolved. Between the trimmed V and J ends, which lost 6 bases and 6 bases, there was a span of 15 bases. This CDR3 has 13 residues. From germline, CDR1 is MNHEY and CDR2 SMNVEV (reference sequence). In DNA form, the CDR3 reads TGTGCCAGCAGCCATGGACCTACGGGCGAGCAGTACTTC. It codes for CASSHGPTGEQYF.

The chain joins TRBV9 to TRBJ1-1; maybe TRBD1 (5 bases). The CDR3 loop spans 13 amino acids. Between the trimmed V and J ends, which lost 0 bases and 4 bases, there was a span of 7 bases. Germline CDR1 and CDR2: SGDLS and YYNGEE. The CDR3 coding sequence is TGTGCCAGCAGCGTAGGACAGATCACTGAAGCTTTCTTT. Residues: CASSVGQITEAFF.

The V and J genes are TRBV20-1 and TRBJ2-5; no clear D gene. V was cut by 3 bases and J by 2 bases, with 16 bases left in between. There are 15 residues in the CDR3. Germline CDR1 DFQATT, CDR2 SNEGSKA (reference sequence). CDR3: CSASRDVGIQETQYF. The DNA for the CDR3 is TGCAGTGCTAGTAGAGATGTGGGGATACAAGAGACCCAGTACTTC.

About this clone itself: At one of its ends the junction is not consistent with the germline gene, which may arise from a read error. The chain recombines TRBV7-2 with TRBJ2-5, with 13 bases identical to TRBD2. Germline V gene sequence: CDR1 SGHTA, CDR2 FQGNSA. CDR3 length: 20 amino acids. The CDR3 DNA reads as TGTGCCAGCAGCTTAGCGAGGGGACTAGCGGGATCGACACTCCAAGCGACCCAGTACTTC. It specifies CASSLARGLAGSTLQATQYF.

The chain's CDR3 is CASSLAGGNTEAFF. CDR3 DNA sequence: TGTGCCAGCAGCTTGGCAGGGGGGAACACTGAAGCTTTCTTT. The V and J genes are TRBV11-2 and TRBJ1-1; TRBD1 agrees at 7 bases. The V gene end was trimmed by 3 bases and the J gene end by 1 base; junction bases not matched to a gene: 2. Germline V gene lookup returns CDR1 SGHAT and CDR2 FQNNGV. The CDR3 length is 14 residues.

This clone was found once. The chain has TRBV5-4 and TRBJ2-2; D may be TRBD1 (5 bases). V lost 4 bases and J 1 base, leaving 5 bases between the germline ends. Germline V CDR1 and CDR2: SGHNT, YYREEE (reference sequence). The length of the CDR3 is 13 residues. CDR3 bases: TGTGCCAGCAGCCAGGGGAACACCGGGGAGCTGTTTTTT. It translates to CASSQGNTGELFF.

V is TRBV24-1 and J is TRBJ1-2; D remains unclear. Trimming pared 0 bases from V and 4 bases from J, leaving 5 bases between. The CDR3 sequence is 13 residues long. The V gene's germline CDR1 is KGHDR and CDR2 SFDVKD. CDR3 sequence (DNA): TGTGCCACCAGTGATTTGAAGTCCTATGGCTACACCTTC. Its protein product is CATSDLKSYGYTF.

V usage is TRBV27 and J usage is TRBJ1-4; D call uncertain. Germline CDR1 reads MNHEY; CDR2 reads SMNVEV (reference sequence). The CDR3 runs to 15 residues. With 5 bases removed from V and 6 bases from J, the gap between germline ends came to 16 bases. The CDR3 region is CASSEQDQPDEKLFF. CDR3 bases: TGTGCCAGCAGTGAACAAGACCAACCGGATGAAAAACTGTTTTTT.

The chain joins TRBV4-2 to TRBJ1-3; 8 nucleotides agree with TRBD1. This CDR3 has 14 residues. Germline loops: CDR1 LGHNA, CDR2 YNFKEQ. The V and J ends lost 1 base and 6 bases, in that order; junction bases with no gene match: 2. The CDR3 reads CASSQGQGINTIYF. The CDR3 DNA reads TGTGCCAGCAGCCAAGGACAGGGGATAAACACCATATATTTT.

This clone appeared a single time. The chain joins TRBV6-5 to TRBJ1-2; D not certain. Germline assignment: CDR1 MNHEY and CDR2 SVGAGI. This CDR3 has 15 residues. V was pared by 6 bases and J by 7 bases, with 21 bases between. CDR3 bases: TGTGCCAGCAGCCGTAGTCCCGAGTCCATCTCTGGCTACACCTTC. Residues: CASSRSPESISGYTF.

This sequence joins TRBV10-2 and TRBJ1-2, with 11 bases that match TRBD1. V trimming: 3 bases; J trimming: 8 bases; junction bases outside the gene matches: 11. From germline, CDR1 is WSHSY and CDR2 SAAADI. This CDR3 has 16 residues. CDR3: CASSDLLGQGASGYTF. The CDR3 DNA sequence: TGCGCCAGCAGTGATTTGTTAGGACAGGGGGCGTCCGGCTACACCTTC.

This clone has only one observation. The chain employs TRBV5-6 and TRBJ1-1; 8 nucleotides match TRBD1. The CDR3 has 15 residues. The ends lost 9 bases at V and 1 base at J; junction bases unmatched: 11. Germline lookup yields CDR1 SGHDT and CDR2 YYEEEE. The CDR3 DNA reads as TGTGCCACCAGGACAGGGCCTCCAGGGAACACTGAAGCTTTCTTT. Translating it yields CATRTGPPGNTEAFF.

The gene calls are TRBV4-1 and TRBJ1-1, with 7 bases fitting TRBD1. Per the germline V gene, CDR1 is MGHRA and CDR2 is YSYEKL. J lost 0 bases, V lost 4 bases, and 5 bases had no gene match. This CDR3 is 15 amino acids long. CDR3 amino acids: CASSPRDSLNTEAFF. The CDR3 DNA sequence: TGCGCCAGCAGCCCGCGGGACAGCCTGAACACTGAAGCTTTCTTT.

This clone was counted once. This chain joins TRBV29-1 and TRBJ2-3; TRBD2 matches at 7 bases. The CDR3 loop spans 14 amino acids. V lost 3 bases and J lost 6; bases outside the gene matches: 9. Germline V gene data show CDR1 as SQVTM and CDR2 as ANQGSEA. The CDR3, as DNA: TGCAGCGTTGACCGTAGACTAGCCGATGATACGCAGTATTTT. Its protein is CSVDRRLADDTQYF.

In its sample, this clone was seen once. The gene calls are TRBV7-2 and TRBJ2-5; D unclear. Trimming stripped 4 bases from V and 3 bases from J, with 9 bases between. CDR1 is SGHTA and CDR2 is FQGNSA in the germline V gene. The CDR3 length is 13 residues. The DNA of the CDR3 is TGTGCCAGCAGCTGGCGTGGTGAAGAGACCCAGTACTTC. Protein: CASSWRGEETQYF.

This rearrangement joins TRBV19 to TRBJ1-5; D uncertain. There are 16 residues in the CDR3. V lost 5 bases to trimming and J lost 2 bases, with 16 bases between them. CDR1 is LNHDA, CDR2 SQIVND, per germline (reference sequence). The DNA for the CDR3 is TGTGCCAGTAGTCCTAGGACGTATCAGGGCAATCAGCCCCAGCATTTT. This encodes CASSPRTYQGNQPQHF.

The J gene is TRBJ1-4, the V gene TRBV5-4, with D tentatively TRBD1 (6 bases). The CDR3 is made up of 15 amino acids. Per germline, CDR1 SGHNT and CDR2 YYREEE (reference sequence). V was clipped by 4 bases and J by 4 bases, with 14 bases between them. CDR3 nucleotide sequence: TGTGCCAGCAGCCGAGCGACAGGAATTAATGAAAAACTGTTTTTT. It yields the protein CASSRATGINEKLFF.